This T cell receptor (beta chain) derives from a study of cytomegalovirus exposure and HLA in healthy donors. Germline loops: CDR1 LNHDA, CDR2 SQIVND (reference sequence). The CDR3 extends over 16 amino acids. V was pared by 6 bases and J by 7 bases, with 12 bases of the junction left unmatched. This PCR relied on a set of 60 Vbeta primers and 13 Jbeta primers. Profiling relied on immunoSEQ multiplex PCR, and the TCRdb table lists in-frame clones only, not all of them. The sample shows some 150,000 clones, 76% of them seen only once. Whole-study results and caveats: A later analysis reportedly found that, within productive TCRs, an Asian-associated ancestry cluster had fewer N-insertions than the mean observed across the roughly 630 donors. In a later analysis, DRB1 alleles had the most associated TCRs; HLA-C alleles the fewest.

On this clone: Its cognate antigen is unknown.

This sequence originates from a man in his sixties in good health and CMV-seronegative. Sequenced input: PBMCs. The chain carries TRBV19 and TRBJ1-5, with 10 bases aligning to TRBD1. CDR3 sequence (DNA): TGTGCCAGTAGGCCGGGCCTGGGACAGGGGCACCAGCCCCAGCATTTT. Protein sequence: CASRPGLGQGHQPQHF.